The sequence of this T cell receptor (beta chain) was determined in a study of glioma-infiltrating T cells. The iRepertoire nested amplicon-rescue multiplex PCR amplified TCR alpha and beta CDR3s from RNA. For one-step reverse transcription and amplification, about 85-400 ng of tissue mRNA or PBMC total RNA was used. TCRdb independently ran MiXCR on the multiplex PCR reads; one entry per CDR3 protein. Here the sample spans 5,000 to 7,000 distinct CDR3 sequences, nearly 45% being singletons. V was clipped by 0 bases and J by 8 bases; unmatched bases: 4. Germline CDR1 and CDR2: SGHTA and FQGNSA. The CDR3 has 15 residues. Note on this clonotype: Its antigen remains unknown.

Study-wide points: Tissue and blood shared very few CDR3 sequences. Tissue-blood divergence was below expectation in non-neoplastic patients, above in gliomas.

The specimen was glioma tissue, nonneoplastic brain tissue, or PBMCs (not recorded which). J is TRBJ2-1 and V is TRBV7-2; 10 bases match TRBD2. This TCR came from a human donor with low-grade glioma or glioblastoma, undergoing nonglioma brain surgery, or in good health (not recorded which). The CDR3 DNA reads TGTGCCAGCAGCTTAGCAGCGGGAGGGCCCCATGAGCAGTTCTTC. Protein product: CASSLAAGGPHEQFF.